The 17 T cell receptor beta chains reported below all come from one sample, sequenced in a study of vaccination and CD4 T cells after COVID-19. Treatment defined: roughly 10-day PBMC culture with coronavirus spike peptide pools or control peptides (ViraFEST assay). These receptors have no identified antigens. At the Johns Hopkins FTIC core, DNA taken from cultured CD4+ T cells was sequenced by way of the Oncomine TCR Beta short-read assay. TCRdb re-derived calls from the PCR reads in MiXCR, one entry per CDR3 protein. The repertoire includes approximately 14,000 distinct CDR3 sequences, 50% to 55% of them detected once, and about 12% sits in the top ten. Specimen: CD4+ T cells from blood, cultured in vitro. The receptors here all came from a human donor who had recovered from COVID-19.

Turning to this clonotype: Just one base apart from a much larger clone, this may be a read error. The chain uses TRBV9 and TRBJ2-5; the D is unclear. CDR3 size: 11 residues. Germline-derived CDR1 and CDR2 are SGDLS and YYNGEE. The germline V and J ends were trimmed by 7 bases and 4 bases, with 8 bases remaining between them. CDR3 sequence (DNA): TGTGCCAGCGGCATCACAGAGACCCAGTACTTC. Its protein is CASGITETQYF.

Only a few counts were recorded for this clonotype. The chain couples TRBV27 to TRBJ1-4; 8 bases align to TRBD1. This CDR3 is built from 14 residues. Germline V gene lookup returns CDR1 MNHEY and CDR2 SMNVEV (reference sequence). The V segment lost 8 bases and the J segment 8 bases; nucleotides outside the gene matches: 10. The CDR3: CASGTNRDREKLFF. The CDR3 nucleotides are TGTGCCAGCGGGACCAATCGGGACAGGGAAAAACTGTTTTTT.

J is TRBJ1-4 and V is TRBV28; TRBD1 might be the D (6 bases). With 4 bases removed from V and 0 bases from J, the gap between germline ends came to 18 bases. CDR3 size: 18 residues. In germline, CDR1 is MDHEN, CDR2 SYDVKM. The chain's CDR3 is CASSSPLQGLATNEKLFF. The CDR3 DNA reads TGTGCCAGCAGTTCACCCCTACAGGGCCTCGCAACTAATGAAAAACTGTTTTTT.

This clonotype has just a few counts. The rearrangement uses TRBV12-3 or TRBV12-4 and TRBJ1-1; possibly TRBD1 for D (6 bases). Trimming shortened V by 3 bases and J by 1 base, and 9 bases separated the two germline ends. This CDR3 is 14 amino acids long. The CDR3, as DNA: TGTGCCAGCAGTTTTTTGGGACAGAACACTGAAGCTTTCTTT. Its protein product is CASSFLGQNTEAFF.

This chain links TRBV24-1 with TRBJ2-1; 16 nucleotides match TRBD2. Unmatched junction bases numbered 11, after V lost 1 base and J lost 9 bases. This CDR3 spans 19 amino acids. Germline values: CDR1 KGHDR, CDR2 SFDVKD. The CDR3 DNA follows: TGTGCCACCAGTGATTTACAGTCGGGACTAGCGGGAGGGCCGGGTGAGCAGTTCTTC. This codes for CATSDLQSGLAGGPGEQFF.

This chain links TRBV28 with TRBJ1-5, with no clear D. The ends were cut back, 10 bases at V and 3 bases at J, with 13 bases in the middle. From germline, CDR1 is MDHEN and CDR2 SYDVKM. This CDR3 comprises 13 residues. The DNA for the CDR3 is TGTGCCACTAAAGGAGGGTTCAATCAGCCCCAGCATTTT. Translated, it gives CATKGGFNQPQHF.

V and J are TRBV21-1 and TRBJ2-3; the D call TRBD1 from the table was never checked on the DNA. TRBV21-1 is a pseudogene segment. The CDR3 is made up of 16 amino acids. The CDR3 nucleotides are TGTGCCAGCGGGACAGGGCCTCCCCTTTTTATGGATACGCAGTATTTT. It is translated as CASGTGPPLFMDTQYF.

On this clonotype itself: A much larger clonotype is one base distant, so this may be a read error. The V and J genes are TRBV30 and TRBJ1-5; 7 bases match TRBD1. Germline V gives CDR1 GTSNPN, CDR2 SVGIG (reference sequence). The CDR3 spans 13 residues. V gave up 0 bases and J gave up 6 bases; unmatched junction bases: 2. This chain's CDR3 is CAWSVGGIQPQHF. Written as DNA, the CDR3 is TGTGCCTGGAGTGTAGGGGGCATTCAGCCCCAGCATTTT.

CDR3 region: CSAPGLAGHEQFF. The CDR3, as DNA: TGCAGTGCACCGGGACTAGCGGGACATGAGCAGTTCTTC. The V call is TRBV20-1, the J call TRBJ2-1; 13 bases map to TRBD2. The junction had 4 bases not matched to a gene; V was cut back by 6 bases and J by 8 bases. CDR1 and CDR2 from the germline V gene are DFQATT and SNEGSKA (reference sequence). The CDR3 has 13 residues.

This clonotype has more than one count but fewer than ten. The rearrangement joins TRBV28 to TRBJ2-5; weak D call: TRBD1 (6 bases). The length of the CDR3 is 16 residues. Trimming cost V 3 bases and J 2 bases, with 16 bases left between them. The germline V gene encodes CDR1 MDHEN and CDR2 SYDVKM. This chain's CDR3 is CASSLRLGARQETQYF. CDR3 nucleotides: TGTGCCAGCAGTTTGAGGTTGGGGGCTCGGCAAGAGACCCAGTACTTC.

V usage is TRBV12-1 and J usage is TRBJ2-7; TRBD2, the table's D call, was not compared with the DNA. TRBV12-1 counts as a pseudogene. This CDR3 is 14 amino acids long. The CDR3 DNA reads as TGTGCCAGCAGCTTCGGGGCCTTCCCCTACGAGCAGTACTTC. Its translation is CASSFGAFPYEQYF.

This CDR3 is CASSLWAGGMRAKNIQYF. CDR3 nucleotide sequence: TGTGCCAGCAGCTTATGGGCGGGAGGTATGAGAGCCAAAAACATTCAGTACTTC. This chain joins TRBV7-2 and TRBJ2-4; TRBD2 agrees at 8 bases. Germline V gene data show CDR1 as SGHTA and CDR2 as FQGNSA. Trimming cost V 2 bases and J 0 bases; bases outside gene matches: 9. The CDR3 sequence is 18 residues long.

This clonotype was picked up a small number of times. This chain links TRBV27 with TRBJ2-5; D gene ambiguous. The germline V and J ends were trimmed by 9 bases and 3 bases, with 20 bases remaining between them. The CDR3 loop spans 15 amino acids. Germline V gene sequence: CDR1 MNHEY, CDR2 SMNVEV (reference sequence). The DNA of the CDR3 is TGTGCCAGGAACTACACTTCCCAAAGGGAAGAGACCCAGTACTTC. Its translation: CARNYTSQREETQYF.

This clonotype occurred a few times. The rearrangement joins TRBV7-3 to TRBJ2-3; TRBD2 matches at 8 bases. The CDR3 has 15 residues. Germline CDR1 is SGHTA and CDR2 is FQGTGA. With 5 bases clipped from V and 4 bases from J, the junction kept 8 bases outside the gene matches. CDR3 residues: CASSPGLVESDTQYF. The DNA of the CDR3 is TGTGCCAGCAGCCCGGGACTAGTGGAGTCAGATACGCAGTATTTT. Drawing the rest from reference TRBV7-3 and TRBJ2-3, the complete variable domain is GAGVSQTPSNKVTEKGKYVELRCDPISGHTALYWYRQSLGQGPEFLIYFQGTGAADDSGLPNDRFFAVRPEGSVSTLKIQRTERGDSAVYLCASSPGLVESDTQYFGPGTRLTVL.

The DNA for the CDR3 is TGCAGTGCTCACCGGGACCCAACCTACAATGAGCAGTTCTTC. This gives the protein CSAHRDPTYNEQFF. The genes are TRBV20-1 and TRBJ2-1, with D perhaps given as TRBD1 or TRBD2 (5 bases each). The CDR3 length is 14 residues. CDR1 DFQATT and CDR2 SNEGSKA come from the germline V gene (reference sequence). V dropped 5 bases and J dropped 2 bases, with 13 bases sitting between them.

The gene calls are TRBV9 and TRBJ2-5; 8 bases match TRBD2. The CDR3 has 13 residues. The V segment lost 8 bases and the J segment 5 bases; nucleotides outside the gene matches: 8. The germline V gene has CDR1 SGDLS and CDR2 YYNGEE. This CDR3 reads CASSETGGETQYF. The CDR3 DNA sequence: TGTGCCAGTTCCGAAACGGGGGGGGAGACCCAGTACTTC.

The gene calls are TRBV24-1 and TRBJ2-1; 7 bases agree with TRBD1. V lost 5 bases, J lost 0 bases, and 9 bases stayed unmatched. Germline loops: CDR1 KGHDR, CDR2 SFDVKD. This CDR3 has 17 residues. CDR3 region: CATSAPGTASSYNEQFF. The CDR3 DNA sequence: TGTGCCACCAGTGCACCCGGGACAGCGAGCTCCTACAATGAGCAGTTCTTC.